These 29 T cell receptor beta chains were all obtained from the same sample, sequenced in a study of sequential checkpoint blockade in melanoma. Treatment specified: randomized to nivolumab then ipilimumab (arm A) or the reverse (arm B). Clones were read by immunoSEQ multiplex PCR, and TCRdb kept only the in-frame ones, dropping some. The sample contains about 4,700 clones, 75% of which appear only once. Sequencing was performed on CD8+ T cells sorted from blood (inferred from file names), taken from a patient given nivolumab and ipilimumab in sequence. The origin of the receptors is a human patient with melanoma. Some clones in this sample may be carry-over from other donors' samples.

This chain's CDR3 is CASSQDQAGYTQYF. DNA of the CDR3: TGCGCCAGCAGCCAAGATCAGGCAGGGTATACGCAGTATTTT. The chain links TRBV4-3 to TRBJ2-3, with D perhaps matching TRBD1 (5 bases). Germline CDR1 LGHNA, CDR2 YSLEER. V lost 0 bases, J lost 7 bases, and 11 bases lay in between. The CDR3 extends over 14 amino acids.

In its sample, this clone was seen a few times. This rearrangement joins TRBV19 to TRBJ1-5; the D gene is possibly TRBD1 (6 bases). Trimming pared 3 bases from V and 7 bases from J, leaving 16 bases between. This CDR3 is 15 amino acids long. The germline V gene encodes CDR1 LNHDA and CDR2 SQIVND (reference sequence). The CDR3 here is CASSIPGGRTQPQHF. The CDR3 nucleotides read TGTGCCAGTAGTATTCCCGGGGGGCGCACACAGCCCCAGCATTTT. Complete variable domain (other parts from reference TRBV19 and TRBJ1-5): DGGITQSPKYLFRKEGQNVTLSCEQNLNHDAMYWYRQDPGQGLRLIYYSQIVNDFQKGDIAEGYSVSREKKESFPLTVTSAQKNPTAFYLCASSIPGGRTQPQHFGDGTRLSIL.

The chain has TRBV19 and TRBJ2-2; D possibly corresponds to TRBD2 (6 bases). This CDR3 has 14 residues. Germline V gene sequence: CDR1 LNHDA, CDR2 SQIVND (reference sequence). Trimming stripped 5 bases from V and 4 bases from J, with 11 bases between. The CDR3 coding sequence is TGTGCCAGTAGTTGGGGAGCGGGCACCGGGGAGCTGTTTTTT. Translating gives CASSWGAGTGELFF.

The chain carries TRBV4-3 and TRBJ1-2; D unresolved. Looked up from germline, CDR1 is LGHNA and CDR2 is YSLEER. The V and J ends lost 1 base and 4 bases respectively, with 13 bases between them. This CDR3 spans 15 amino acids. This CDR3 reads CASSQVRGRGYGYTF. Written as DNA, the CDR3 is TGCGCCAGCAGCCAAGTACGAGGGAGAGGCTATGGCTACACCTTC.

The J gene is TRBJ2-1, the V gene TRBV4-2; D is perhaps TRBD2 (5 bases). Germline assignment: CDR1 LGHNA and CDR2 YNFKEQ. V gave up 3 bases and J gave up 6 bases, with 6 bases separating them. The CDR3 loop spans 12 amino acids. CDR3 protein: CASSHAGNEQFF. CDR3 coding DNA: TGTGCCAGCAGCCATGCGGGCAATGAGCAGTTCTTC.

This clone was observed a few times. The chain recombines TRBV7-6 with TRBJ2-5; D is unclear. Germline V gives CDR1 SGHVS, CDR2 FNYEAQ. Trimming cost V 5 bases and J 5 bases, with 12 bases left between them. The CDR3 is 13 amino acids. DNA for the CDR3: TGTGCCAGCAGCGTCGAGATACCCGAGACCCAGTACTTC. Residues: CASSVEIPETQYF.

This clone was counted once. CDR3 amino acids: CASSYGQGFPRKLFF. CDR3 coding DNA: TGTGCCAGCAGTTACGGACAGGGTTTTCCGCGAAAACTGTTTTTT. The chain recombines TRBV6-5 with TRBJ1-4, with 8 bases matching TRBD1. This CDR3 comprises 15 residues. Germline CDR1 is MNHEY and CDR2 is SVGAGI. After removal of 2 bases from V and 10 bases from J, the junction contained 9 bases not matched to a gene.

The V and J genes are TRBV7-9 and TRBJ1-4; the match to TRBD1 covers 9 bases. V gave up 5 bases and J gave up 6 bases; unmatched junction bases: 4. CDR1 and CDR2 (germline): SEHNR, FQNEAQ (reference sequence). The CDR3 covers 14 residues. CDR3 sequence: CASSPRDRDEKLFF. In nucleotides, the CDR3 is TGTGCCAGCAGCCCCCGGGACAGGGATGAAAAACTGTTTTTT.

V gene TRBV6-5 combines with J gene TRBJ2-2; D ambiguous. Looked up from germline, CDR1 is MNHEY and CDR2 is SVGAGI. The CDR3 is made up of 13 amino acids. The germline V and J ends were trimmed by 7 bases and 0 bases, with 6 bases remaining between them. This CDR3 reads CASKETNTGELFF. For the CDR3, the DNA is TGTGCCAGCAAGGAGACGAACACCGGGGAGCTGTTTTTT.

This rearrangement joins TRBV7-2 to TRBJ2-2, with D possibly TRBD1 on 5 matching bases. Germline lookup yields CDR1 SGHTA and CDR2 FQGNSA. V was trimmed by 4 bases and J by 0 bases, leaving 9 bases between them. The CDR3 is 15 amino acids. The CDR3 DNA sequence: TGTGCCAGCAGCTATACCAGGGCGAACACCGGGGAGCTGTTTTTT. Translation gives CASSYTRANTGELFF.

The chain carries TRBV13 and TRBJ1-1, with 8 bases that match TRBD1. Germline CDR1 PRHDT, CDR2 FYEKMQ (reference sequence). CDR3 length equals 14 residues. The V segment lost 2 bases and the J segment 5 bases; nucleotides outside the gene matches: 4. The CDR3 nucleotides read TGTGCCAGCAGCTTACAGGGGGCTGGTACTGAAGCTTTCTTT. This encodes CASSLQGAGTEAFF.

The V and J genes are TRBV6-6 and TRBJ1-1, with TRBD1 identical over 12 bases. The CDR3 loop spans 14 amino acids. In germline, CDR1 is MNHNY, CDR2 SVGAGI (reference sequence). V lost 8 bases to trimming and J lost 6 bases; unmatched junction nucleotides: 7. CDR3 residues: CASGTGGTRAEAFF. The CDR3 bases are TGTGCCAGCGGGACAGGGGGCACGAGGGCTGAAGCTTTCTTT.

V usage is TRBV18 and J usage is TRBJ1-2; 10 bases agree with TRBD1. J was trimmed by 4 bases and V by 3 bases; bases with no gene match: 11. The CDR3 runs to 17 residues. Germline CDR1 KGHSH, CDR2 LQKENI. The CDR3 DNA is TGTGCCAGCTCACCCGGGACAGGGGACCTCTTGCCCTATGGCTACACCTTC. Protein: CASSPGTGDLLPYGYTF.

Comments on this clone: One junction end does not reproduce the germline sequence, and a read error may be involved. This rearrangement joins TRBV7-3 to TRBJ1-2; 12 nucleotides align to TRBD1. The germline CDR1 and CDR2 sequences are SGHTA and FQGTGA. The CDR3 is 13 residues long. CDR3 sequence reads: CASSSSGTGGWNF. CDR3 DNA sequence: TGTGCCAGCAGCTCTTCCGGGACAGGGGGCTGGAACTTC.

The J gene is TRBJ1-4, the V gene TRBV5-4, with D maybe TRBD1 (5 bases). CDR3 length: 13 amino acids. V gave up 9 bases and J gave up 6 bases, with 15 bases separating them. Per germline, CDR1 SGHNT and CDR2 YYREEE (reference sequence). CDR3 protein: CATADTPDEKLFF. CDR3 sequence (DNA): TGTGCCACCGCGGACACTCCGGATGAAAAACTGTTTTTT.

The rearrangement joins TRBV19 to TRBJ1-1; weak D call: TRBD1 (6 bases). V was pared by 2 bases and J by 4 bases, with 11 bases between. Germline V gives CDR1 LNHDA, CDR2 SQIVND (reference sequence). The CDR3 consists of 14 residues. The CDR3 is CASSIFSGATEAFF. For the CDR3, the DNA is TGTGCCAGTAGTATATTTTCAGGGGCCACTGAAGCTTTCTTT. Combining the CDR3 with reference TRBV19 and TRBJ1-1 gives the whole variable domain DGGITQSPKYLFRKEGQNVTLSCEQNLNHDAMYWYRQDPGQGLRLIYYSQIVNDFQKGDIAEGYSVSREKKESFPLTVTSAQKNPTAFYLCASSIFSGATEAFFGQGTRLTVV.

There are a few counts of this clone. Since a far larger clone is one base different, this is likely a read error. Distinct nucleotide sequences in the sample also encode this CDR3. The rearrangement links TRBV5-4 to TRBJ1-3; D is unresolved. There are 17 residues in the CDR3. Germline V gives CDR1 SGHNT, CDR2 YYREEE (reference sequence). V dropped 4 bases and J dropped 2 bases, with 19 bases sitting between them. CDR3 DNA sequence: TGTGCCAGCAGCCAACGGTACGGAGGCAGGACTGGAAACACCATATATTTT. It codes for CASSQRYGGRTGNTIYF.

V and J are TRBV9 and TRBJ2-3; D not certain. CDR3 length: 15 residues. Germline V gives CDR1 SGDLS, CDR2 YYNGEE. Trimming removed 3 bases from V and 4 bases from J, with 15 bases in between. The CDR3 coding sequence is TGTGCCAGCAGCGGATGGGCCTCCCAGGCAGATACGCAGTATTTT. Amino acids: CASSGWASQADTQYF.

This chain joins TRBV2 and TRBJ1-2; the D gene is possibly TRBD1 (6 bases). CDR1 is SNHLY, CDR2 FYNNEI, per germline. CDR3 length: 13 amino acids. V shed 6 bases and J shed 4 bases, with 12 bases lying between them. The CDR3 loop is CASSEDSRYGYTF. The CDR3 nucleotides are TGTGCCAGCAGCGAGGACAGTCGCTATGGCTACACCTTC.

The rearrangement joins TRBV27 to TRBJ2-1; a possible D gene is TRBD1 (5 bases). Trimming removed 3 bases from V and 2 bases from J, with 11 bases in between. The germline V gene encodes CDR1 MNHEY and CDR2 SMNVEV (reference sequence). The CDR3 is 15 residues long. The CDR3 DNA is TGTGCCAGCAGTTTGGCAGGGCGCGCCTACAATGAGCAGTTCTTC. It specifies CASSLAGRAYNEQFF.

The CDR3, as DNA: TGTGCCAGCAGCGACAGGACTAGCCCCCGGGAGCTGTTTTTT. This codes for CASSDRTSPRELFF. This chain links TRBV7-2 with TRBJ2-2; 8 nucleotides match TRBD2. This CDR3 contains 14 residues. V shed 5 bases, J shed 9 bases, and the junction held 8 bases outside the gene matches. The germline V gene encodes CDR1 SGHTA and CDR2 FQGNSA.

V usage is TRBV7-9 and J usage is TRBJ2-1, with no clear D. The CDR3 is made up of 13 amino acids. Germline V gene lookup returns CDR1 SEHNR and CDR2 FQNEAQ (reference sequence). The V end was cut by 5 bases, the J end by 0 bases, with 5 bases between. The CDR3 protein is CASSPSSYNEQFF. CDR3 coding DNA: TGTGCCAGCAGCCCCAGCTCCTACAATGAGCAGTTCTTC.

The chain joins TRBV7-3 to TRBJ2-7, with 8 bases matching TRBD1. Losses at the gene ends were 0 bases for V and 5 bases for J; bases not matched to a gene: 6. This CDR3 spans 15 amino acids. Germline V gives CDR1 SGHTA, CDR2 FQGTGA. Here the CDR3 reads CASSLTRRGLDEQYF. CDR3 DNA sequence: TGTGCCAGCAGCTTAACGCGCAGGGGGCTCGACGAGCAGTACTTC.

The CDR3 here is CASSPPTESYGYTF. CDR3 sequence (DNA): TGTGCCAGCTCACCACCCACAGAATCATATGGCTACACCTTC. This chain joins TRBV18 and TRBJ1-2; no clear D. The CDR3 length is 14 residues. V was cut by 0 bases and J by 5 bases, with 10 bases left in between. Per germline, CDR1 KGHSH and CDR2 LQKENI.

Judged by abundance, this clone is large. This rearrangement joins TRBV7-9 to TRBJ1-1; 7 positions match TRBD1. The CDR3 sequence is 17 residues long. V was pared by 5 bases and J by 4 bases, with 16 bases of the junction left unmatched. Germline CDR1 is SEHNR and CDR2 is FQNEAQ (reference sequence). CDR3 DNA: TGTGCCAGCAGCACCCATGAGTACAGGGGTTTGGGCACTGAAGCTTTCTTT. Amino acids: CASSTHEYRGLGTEAFF.

This clone was seen a handful of times. CDR3 bases: TGTGCCAGCAGCTTCGGGGGTGGTGGAAACACCATATATTTT. Amino acids: CASSFGGGGNTIYF. The chain combines TRBV7-9 with TRBJ1-3; D is possibly TRBD1 (5 bases). The germline CDR1 and CDR2 sequences are SEHNR and FQNEAQ (reference sequence). CDR3 length: 14 residues. The V and J ends lost 3 bases and 3 bases respectively, with 9 bases between them.

The CDR3 region is CASSEGRIKYTEAFF. The CDR3 bases are TGCGCCAGCAGCGAGGGCCGAATAAAGTACACTGAAGCTTTCTTT. The chain joins TRBV5-1 to TRBJ1-1, with D uncertain. The V and J ends lost 4 bases and 3 bases respectively, with 16 bases between them. The CDR3 covers 15 residues. CDR1 SGHRS and CDR2 YFSETQ come from the germline V gene.

The CDR3 bases are TGTGCCAGCAGCCCCCGGGGGACAGAGACCCGTACAGATACGCAGTATTTT. Protein sequence: CASSPRGTETRTDTQYF. The chain links TRBV7-6 to TRBJ2-3; a possible D gene is TRBD1 (7 bases). The ends were cut back, 5 bases at V and 3 bases at J, with 21 bases in the middle. This CDR3 region has 17 residues. From germline, CDR1 is SGHVS and CDR2 FNYEAQ. Variable domain in full (rest from reference TRBV7-6 and TRBJ2-3): GAGVSQSPRYKVTKRGQDVALRCDPISGHVSLYWYRQALGQGPEFLTYFNYEAQQDKSGLPNDRFSAERPEGSISTLTIQRTEQRDSAMYRCASSPRGTETRTDTQYFGPGTRLTVL.

The chain links TRBV15 to TRBJ2-5; the match to TRBD2 covers 11 bases. With V trimmed by 1 base and J by 2 bases, 0 bases remained unmatched. The CDR3 length is 15 residues. Germline V gene lookup returns CDR1 LNHNV and CDR2 YYDKDF (reference sequence). In DNA form, the CDR3 reads TGTGCCACCAGCAGAGTAGCGGGGGGGCAAGAGACCCAGTACTTC. Protein product: CATSRVAGGQETQYF. The full variable domain, its missing parts supplied by reference TRBV15 and TRBJ2-5, is DAMVIQNPRYQVTQFGKPVTLSCSQTLNHNVMYWYQQKSSQAPKLLFHYYDKDFNNEADTPDNFQSRRPNTSFCFLDIRSPGLGDTAMYLCATSRVAGGQETQYFGPGTRLLVL.